This T cell receptor (beta chain) was captured in a study of cytomegalovirus exposure and HLA in healthy donors. TCRdb keeps only in-frame clones here, not all; method: immunoSEQ multiplex PCR. Here the sample spans 160,000 or so clones, about 89% being singletons. The CDR3 runs 12 residues. V lost 11 bases and J lost 5, with 15 bases in between. The germline gives CDR1 MDHEN, CDR2 SYDVKM. This rearrangement joins TRBV28 to TRBJ1-1, with TRBD1 as a possible D gene (5 bases). The specimen was PBMCs. The sequence derives from a young man in good health and CMV-seropositive. CDR3 nucleotide sequence: TGTGCCGGAGGGAGGGGAGGAACTGAAGCTTTCTTT. Amino acid sequence: CAGGRGGTEAFF.